This entry lists 5 T cell receptor beta chains sequenced from one sample in a study of regulatory T cells in long-lasting Graves disease. Time point specified: persistent/refractory GD, antithyroid drugs over 5 years with positive TRAb. The authors made the TCR library using RNA they extracted from PBMCs. Arm-PCR of CDR3 regions and iRepertoire HTBI primers were used to build TCR beta libraries. TCRdb called the multiplex PCR reads again in MiXCR, with one record for every CDR3 protein. The top ten hold less than 25% of the sample, which has about 400,000 distinct CDR3 sequences, about a fifth seen once. This specimen was peripheral blood mononuclear cells (PBMCs), taken when the disease was refractory, from a patient treated with antithyroid drugs. The receptor set was obtained from a female donor with Graves disease.

This clonotype was counted between two and nine times. J is TRBJ2-7 and V is TRBV10-2; the match to TRBD2 covers 11 bases. Germline trimming cut 6 bases from V and 7 bases from J; bases unmatched to any gene: 8. Germline V CDR1 and CDR2: WSHSY, SAAADI. CDR3 length equals 14 residues. The CDR3 loop is CASSSLAGAREQYF. In DNA, the CDR3 is TGCGCCAGCAGCTCACTAGCGGGAGCGAGGGAGCAGTACTTC.

This clonotype appeared many times. The chain uses TRBV29-1 and TRBJ2-7; 7 positions match TRBD2. Germline loops: CDR1 SQVTM, CDR2 ANQGSEA. The V gene end was trimmed by 4 bases and the J gene end by 6 bases; junction bases not matched to a gene: 6. This CDR3 is 12 amino acids long. In nucleotides, the CDR3 is TGCAGCGTTGCGGGGGGTATCAGCGAGCAGTACTTC. Amino acids: CSVAGGISEQYF.

This clonotype came up many times. The V and J genes are TRBV27 and TRBJ2-5; D gene unclear. The CDR3 covers 15 residues. The V end lost 2 bases, the J end lost 4 bases, and 14 bases lay between the germline ends. Germline CDR1 and CDR2: MNHEY and SMNVEV (reference sequence). CDR3 sequence (DNA): TGTGCCAGCAGTTTAAGGTCTCGTTTTGGAGAGACCCAGTACTTC. Residues: CASSLRSRFGETQYF.

This clonotype was found many times. The chain employs TRBV24-1 and TRBJ1-1; D not certain. The V gene lost 3 bases and the J gene lost 1 base, with 2 bases spanning the gap. The CDR3 has 12 residues. Germline V CDR1 and CDR2: KGHDR, SFDVKD. In nucleotides, the CDR3 is TGTGCCACCAGTGATGGGAACACTGAAGCTTTCTTT. Residues: CATSDGNTEAFF.

This clonotype was detected only a few times. V usage is TRBV9 and J usage is TRBJ2-6; D gene unclear. There are 14 residues in the CDR3. Trimming removed 3 bases at V and 1 base at J, with 5 bases between. Germline V gives CDR1 SGDLS, CDR2 YYNGEE. The CDR3 sequence is CASSDRSGANVLTF. The CDR3 DNA reads TGTGCCAGCAGCGATAGATCTGGGGCCAACGTCCTGACTTTC.